Listed below are T cell receptor beta chains from one sample, sequenced in a study of blood T cell repertoires in COVID-19. Libraries were prepared by immunoSEQ multiplex PCR; TCRdb keeps only in-frame clonotypes and omits some of them. Of 250,000 to 350,000 clones detected, about 85% appear once; the ten largest clones hold roughly 2%. Specimen: peripheral blood. All receptors come from a woman in her 50s who had recovered from COVID-19. Each CDR3 is given with its conserved first and last residue. Each record gives: J gene, clone size, V gene, D gene, CDR3 DNA, CDR3 protein. D genes are given only for firm matches. Clone sizes are given selectively: once, few, many, or a class where the clone is expanded.

j_gene: TRBJ2-5
abundance: -
v_gene: TRBV3-1/TRBV3-2
d_gene: TRBD1
CDR3nt: TGTGCCAGCAGCCCTACAGGGGCCAGGGCGGAGACCCAGTACTTC
CDR3aa: CASSPTGARAETQYF

j_gene: TRBJ2-7
abundance: once
v_gene: TRBV29-1
d_gene: TRBD1
CDR3nt: TGCAGCGTTGCCCGGGACAGGGGTAGTTACGAGCAGTACTTC
CDR3aa: CSVARDRGSYEQYF

j_gene: TRBJ2-7
abundance: -
v_gene: TRBV10-3
d_gene: TRBD1
CDR3nt: TGTGCCATCAGTGACCCGACAGGGGTTCTCTCCTACGAGCAGTACTTC
CDR3aa: CAISDPTGVLSYEQYF

j_gene: TRBJ2-2
abundance: -
v_gene: TRBV24-1
d_gene: -
CDR3nt: TGTGCCACCAGTGGTCCGACCGGGGAGCTGTTTTTT
CDR3aa: CATSGPTGELFF

j_gene: TRBJ1-3
abundance: once
v_gene: TRBV7-2
d_gene: -
CDR3nt: TGTGCCAGCTCGTCGGGGGGTGGTGGAAACACCATATATTTT
CDR3aa: CASSSGGGGNTIYF

j_gene: TRBJ2-3
abundance: -
v_gene: TRBV9
d_gene: -
CDR3nt: TGTGCCAGCAGCGTCCCCGGGGGGCCCACAGATACGCAGTATTTT
CDR3aa: CASSVPGGPTDTQYF

j_gene: TRBJ1-2
abundance: few
v_gene: TRBV2
d_gene: TRBD1
CDR3nt: TGTGCCAGTCGACAGGGAGGCATGTGGGGCTACACCTTC
CDR3aa: CASRQGGMWGYTF

j_gene: TRBJ1-5
abundance: once
v_gene: TRBV6-6
d_gene: -
CDR3nt: TGTGCCAGCAGTCCCGGGACACAGCCCCAGCATTTT
CDR3aa: CASSPGTQPQHF

j_gene: TRBJ2-7
abundance: many
v_gene: TRBV5-1
d_gene: TRBD1
CDR3nt: TGCGCCAGCAGCGCCGGGTCCGGGACAGGGTATTACGAGCAGTACTTC
CDR3aa: CASSAGSGTGYYEQYF

j_gene: TRBJ1-2
abundance: -
v_gene: TRBV27
d_gene: TRBD1
CDR3nt: TGTGCCAGCAGTTTGGGACAGGAAAAGGGCTACACCTTC
CDR3aa: CASSLGQEKGYTF

j_gene: TRBJ2-7
abundance: -
v_gene: TRBV7-9
d_gene: -
CDR3nt: TGTGCCAGCAGCTGGCGGACAGATTCCTACGAGCAGTACTTC
CDR3aa: CASSWRTDSYEQYF

j_gene: TRBJ1-3
abundance: -
v_gene: TRBV7-9
d_gene: TRBD1
CDR3nt: TGTGCCAGCAGCTTGTGGGACAGGGGAAACACCATATATTTT
CDR3aa: CASSLWDRGNTIYF

j_gene: TRBJ2-7
abundance: -
v_gene: TRBV5-1
d_gene: TRBD1
CDR3nt: TGCGCCAGCAGCTTGCATGGGACAGACCCCTACGAGCAGTACTTC
CDR3aa: CASSLHGTDPYEQYF

j_gene: TRBJ1-4
abundance: -
v_gene: TRBV5-1
d_gene: -
CDR3nt: TGCGCCAGCAGTGATGGCCAGGGGTTTGAAAAACTGTTTTTT
CDR3aa: CASSDGQGFEKLFF

j_gene: TRBJ2-1
abundance: -
v_gene: TRBV6-4
d_gene: -
CDR3nt: TGTGCCAGCAGCCCCCCTAGGAGGGAGTTCTTC
CDR3aa: CASSPPRREFF

j_gene: TRBJ1-6
abundance: -
v_gene: TRBV2
d_gene: TRBD1
CDR3nt: TGTGCCAGCAGCGAGGGGACAGCGGAACTGAATTCACCCCTCCACTTT
CDR3aa: CASSEGTAELNSPLHF

j_gene: TRBJ1-3
abundance: -
v_gene: TRBV20-1
d_gene: -
CDR3nt: TGCAGTGCTAAACAGGGCCACACCATATATTTT
CDR3aa: CSAKQGHTIYF

j_gene: TRBJ2-5
abundance: -
v_gene: TRBV7-2
d_gene: -
CDR3nt: TGTGCCAGCAGTCGTCGACTAATGGAGACCCAGTACTTC
CDR3aa: CASSRRLMETQYF

j_gene: TRBJ2-7
abundance: -
v_gene: TRBV18
d_gene: TRBD1
CDR3nt: TGTGCCAGCTCACCGGGACAGGGGTTGGGGGAGCAGTACTTC
CDR3aa: CASSPGQGLGEQYF

j_gene: TRBJ2-2
abundance: -
v_gene: TRBV4-1
d_gene: TRBD1
CDR3nt: TGCGCCAGCAGTCGACAGGGAAATACCGGGGAGCTGTTTTTT
CDR3aa: CASSRQGNTGELFF

j_gene: TRBJ1-2
abundance: -
v_gene: TRBV4-3
d_gene: TRBD1
CDR3nt: TGCGCCAGCAGCCCCATGGGACAGGGGGTAAACTATGGCTACACCTTC
CDR3aa: CASSPMGQGVNYGYTF